This entry features one T cell receptor beta chain sequence. Its cognate antigen is unknown. The data are from a study of chemoradiotherapy in HPV16-positive cancers. Study-wide background: Candidate HPV-specific clones and shared TCR motifs came from two HPV16-positive patients.

Study-wide results and caveats: Non-HPV-specific T cells did not expand in tumors during treatment, whereas candidate HPV-specific clones and E7-related motifs did. Functional assays defining HPV-specific T cells used only a couple of HPV16-positive patients.

This CDR3 region has 17 residues. Looked up from germline, CDR1 is MDHEN and CDR2 is SYDVKM. V was trimmed by 0 bases and J by 1 base, leaving 13 bases between them. Sequenced by immunoSEQ multiplex PCR; TCRdb stores in-frame clones only, minus some. Here the sample spans approximately 12,000 clones, approximately 85% being singletons. This clonotype originated in a human donor with HPV-associated anogenital cancer. This sample was obtained from a patient who underwent chemoradiotherapy. The V gene is TRBV28, the J gene TRBJ1-5; D is ambiguous. The CDR3, as DNA: TGTGCCAGCAGTTTATGGGGGAGGAGCTTCAGCAATCAGCCCCAGCATTTT. It codes for CASSLWGRSFSNQPQHF.